The T cell receptor beta chain described here comes from a study of cytomegalovirus exposure and HLA in healthy donors. General study points: Several of the most significant clusters appeared linked to common viral pathogens, based on a later analysis.

Both 60 Vbeta primers and 13 Jbeta primers went into the PCR. Assay used: immunoSEQ multiplex PCR; TCRdb lists only in-frame clones, some missing. The sample includes some 39,000 clones. This CDR3 has 14 amino acids. Germline V gene data show CDR1 as MNHEY and CDR2 as SMNVEV (reference sequence). Between the trimmed V and J ends, which lost 8 bases and 4 bases, there was a span of 17 bases. Regarding this clone: As yet, its antigen is unknown.

Sequencing used PBMCs. The sequence was collected from a woman in her thirties in good health and CMV-seropositive. The chain uses TRBV27 and TRBJ2-5, with a possible D match to TRBD1 (6 bases). The CDR3 sequence is CASRLGATGETQYF. The DNA of the CDR3 is TGTGCCAGCCGCCTGGGGGCTACGGGAGAGACCCAGTACTTC.